This T cell receptor (beta chain) was sequenced for a study of identical twins. Everyone who gave samples was a healthy Caucasian. V was pared by 6 bases and J by 4 bases, with 15 bases between. This CDR3 has 14 amino acids. Germline CDR1 reads MNHEY; CDR2 reads SVGEGT. TCRdb ran MiXCR on the 5' RACE reads and lists one entry per CDR3 protein. The sample shows about 470,000 distinct CDR3 sequences, around 24% of them seen only once. Study results and caveats: Low generation-probability sequences were in excess among twin-shared out-of-frame alpha sequences.

About this clonotype itself: No antigen is known for it.

The same sample was also studied in work on T cells expressing NK-cell markers.

Sequenced sample: CD4+ T cells sorted from blood. This chain links TRBV6-2 or TRBV6-3 with TRBJ1-1; perhaps TRBD1 as D (6 bases). This receptor was identified in a young woman in good health. CDR3: CASSPRGEGTEAFF. CDR3 coding DNA: TGTGCCAGCAGCCCCAGGGGAGAGGGCACTGAAGCTTTCTTT.